This T cell receptor beta chain was found in a study of blood T cell repertoires in COVID-19. Study-wide background: Nucleic acid was either cDNA or gDNA, and it came from T cells, B-cell-depleted T cells, or PBMCs.

Trimming cost V 3 bases and J 5 bases; bases outside gene matches: 4. Germline V lookup: CDR1 MRHNA, CDR2 SNTAGT. The CDR3 sequence is 15 residues long. In the authors' methods: Researchers report that nucleated cell counts were estimated from reference gene primer amplification. The assay was immunoSEQ multiplex PCR, and TCRdb's table has in-frame clones only and misses some. V, J and clone size are taken as reported in that table, and D and trimming were inferred from the DNA itself. The sample shows some 140,000 clones, approximately 80% of them seen only once. Of note for this clone: In the same sample, other DNA sequences code for this CDR3.

This clonotype originated in a man in his sixties who had recovered from COVID-19. The chain links TRBV6-4 to TRBJ2-5, with 12 bases aligning to TRBD1. The sequenced material came from peripheral blood. The DNA for the CDR3 is TGTGCCAGCAGTGAGGGGACAGGGGGCATTGAGACCCAGTACTTC. Amino acid sequence: CASSEGTGGIETQYF.